The 3 T cell receptor beta chains presented below share a single source sample, sequenced in a study of blood T cell repertoires in COVID-19. Libraries were prepared by immunoSEQ multiplex PCR; TCRdb keeps only in-frame clonotypes and omits some of them. The sample shows over 45,000 clones, approximately 89% of them seen only once. The source material was peripheral blood. All receptors derive from an elderly woman with acute or convalescent COVID-19.

The chain has TRBV18 and TRBJ1-1; D possibly corresponds to TRBD1 (5 bases). CDR3 length: 13 amino acids. V was clipped by 4 bases and J by 3 bases, with 9 bases between them. In germline, CDR1 is KGHSH, CDR2 LQKENI. CDR3 region: CASSQGKDTEAFF. The CDR3 DNA sequence: TGTGCCAGCTCACAGGGGAAGGACACTGAAGCTTTCTTT.

V usage is TRBV7-6 and J usage is TRBJ2-5, with TRBD1 as a possible D gene (6 bases). Germline V gene lookup returns CDR1 SGHVS and CDR2 FNYEAQ. This CDR3 has 12 residues. The V end was cut by 5 bases, the J end by 5 bases, with 9 bases between. The CDR3 nucleotides are TGTGCCAGCAGCGGGGGCACGGAGACCCAGTACTTC. This sequence encodes CASSGGTETQYF. Filled out from reference TRBV7-6 and TRBJ2-5, the complete variable domain reads GAGVSQSPRYKVTKRGQDVALRCDPISGHVSLYWYRQALGQGPEFLTYFNYEAQQDKSGLPNDRFSAERPEGSISTLTIQRTEQRDSAMYRCASSGGTETQYFGPGTRLLVL.

CDR3 sequence: CASSLSVAASTDTQYF. The DNA of the CDR3 is TGTGCCAGCAGCTTAAGTGTAGCAGCAAGCACAGATACGCAGTATTTT. The V gene is TRBV7-8, the J gene TRBJ2-3; D is unclear. Germline CDR1 SGHVS, CDR2 FQNEAQ. CDR3 length equals 16 residues. The V end lost 2 bases, the J end lost 0 bases, and 12 bases lay between the germline ends.